This T cell receptor (beta chain) was captured by sequencing in a study of cytomegalovirus exposure and HLA in healthy donors. In the study overall: Unique TCRs from HLA-typed donors, around 93 million of them, were held in an early data release. Points from the study as a whole: In presence/absence analyses, roughly uniform sequencing depth across donors was assumed. Most TCR sequences proved rare, with some public TCRs found in many donors. As a later analysis showed, several of the most significant clusters appeared to be linked to common viral pathogens.

Primers for the PCR totalled 60 Vbeta and 13 Jbeta. Clones were sequenced by immunoSEQ multiplex PCR, and TCRdb holds only the in-frame ones, with some missing. Of about 130,000 clones in the sample, 77% are singletons; the top ten hold approximately 4.2%. This clone occurred once. Its antigen is undetermined. The junction shows a germline mismatch at one end, possibly a read error. This CDR3 is 15 amino acids long. Germline assignment: CDR1 MDHEN and CDR2 SYDVKM. Sequencing was carried out using PBMCs. The chain combines TRBV28 with TRBJ2-4; a weak D match, TRBD1 (5 bases). This TCR came from a male donor in good health and CMV-seropositive. The CDR3 sequence: CASSPDSRAKNSQYF. The CDR3 bases are TGTGCCAGCAGCCCTGACAGTCGCGCCAAAAACAGTCAGTACTTC.